What follows is one T cell receptor (beta chain) and its context. One junction end disagrees with the germline gene, perhaps due to a read error. Data came from immunoSEQ multiplex PCR; TCRdb stores just in-frame clones and leaves some out. This table holds some 49,000 clones, around 90% found once. The sample is drawn from a study of T cell changes during pregnancy in multiple sclerosis. The germline V gene has CDR1 GTSNPN and CDR2 SVGIG (reference sequence). The CDR3 contains 14 residues. The V gene is TRBV30, the J gene TRBJ2-7; 16 bases are a match to TRBD2. This receptor was obtained from a female donor in good health, enrolled as a control in a pregnancy study. The sequences come from peripheral blood, collected after pregnancy. The CDR3, as DNA: TGTGCCTGGAGGATAACGGGACTAGCGGGAGGGCCGAACTTC. Its translation: CAWRITGLAGGPNF.